This TCR beta chain was obtained from a study of T cells in Graves' hyperthyroidism and ophthalmopathy. Findings and limits, study-wide: Prediction of ophthalmopathy progression came a median roughly 7.1 months pre-onset.

Points on this clonotype: Its antigen is still unknown.

The germline V and J ends were trimmed by 4 bases and 4 bases, with 17 bases remaining between them. Germline V gives CDR1 SGHTS, CDR2 YDEGEE. This CDR3 comprises 15 residues. TCR beta CDR3 sequences were amplified from RNA transcripts. Primed by the HTBI set, a first-round RT-PCR was run on the TCR CDR3. In TCRdb, the multiplex PCR reads were re-called with MiXCR into one record per CDR3 protein. The sample holds 600,000 or so distinct CDR3 sequences, 14% seen once. Patients with uncontrolled infections, other autoimmune diseases, pregnancy or lactation were excluded. Diagnostic decisions used clinical symptoms, serum thyroxine and TRAb, thyroid ultrasound and orbital computed tomography.

The V and J genes are TRBV5-8 and TRBJ2-5; maybe TRBD2 (6 bases). This receptor was obtained from a woman aged 18-29 years with Graves' ophthalmopathy. Sequences were obtained from blood. The CDR3 protein is CASSRGSRGGETQYF. The CDR3 DNA reads as TGTGCCAGCAGCCGGGGGTCAAGGGGTGGAGAGACCCAGTACTTC.